One and the same sample provided the 20 T cell receptor beta chains below, sequenced in a study of control samples from healthy donors and cancer patients. The repertoire was sequenced with immunoSEQ multiplex PCR; TCRdb's copy has only in-frame clones and lacks some. There are around 90,000 clones in the sample; approximately 81% occur only once, and roughly 2.1% lies in the top ten. The sequencing sample was made of blood. These receptors were collected from a woman in her thirties or forties in good health.

The V gene is TRBV25-1, the J gene TRBJ2-7, with D possibly matching TRBD2 (5 bases). Between the trimmed V and J ends, which lost 2 bases and 3 bases, there was a span of 11 bases. CDR1 and CDR2 (germline): MGHDK, SYGVNS. CDR3 length: 14 amino acids. CDR3 sequence reads: CASSEAGRDYEQYF. The CDR3 DNA reads as TGTGCCAGCAGTGAAGCGGGCAGAGACTACGAGCAGTACTTC.

The chain joins TRBV5-5 to TRBJ2-2; D remains ambiguous. Germline CDR1 is SGHKS and CDR2 is YYEKEE (reference sequence). The CDR3 spans 14 residues. V was clipped by 3 bases and J by 5 bases, with 11 bases between them. In DNA form, the CDR3 reads TGTGCCAGCAGCTATTGGACCCAAACCGGGGAGCTGTTTTTT. This encodes CASSYWTQTGELFF.

The chain is built from TRBV6-1 and TRBJ1-1; D not resolved. The V end lost 2 bases, the J end lost 7 bases, and 2 bases lay between the germline ends. Per the germline V gene, CDR1 is MNHNS and CDR2 is SASEGT. This CDR3 region has 10 residues. CDR3: CASSENEAFF. As DNA, the CDR3 is TGTGCCAGCAGTGAAAATGAAGCTTTCTTT.

The V gene is TRBV5-1, the J gene TRBJ1-6; possible D gene TRBD1, 5 bases. The CDR3 runs to 15 residues. Trimming stripped 4 bases from V and 5 bases from J, with 13 bases between. Germline CDR1 is SGHRS and CDR2 is YFSETQ. The DNA of the CDR3 is TGCGCCAGCAGCACCGAGGCAGGGCATAATTCACCCCTCCACTTT. It is translated as CASSTEAGHNSPLHF.

The J gene is TRBJ2-1, the V gene TRBV13; D perhaps matches TRBD1 (5 bases). CDR3 length: 12 residues. The V end lost 0 bases, the J end lost 9 bases, and 6 bases lay between the germline ends. Germline V gene sequence: CDR1 PRHDT, CDR2 FYEKMQ (reference sequence). CDR3 DNA: TGTGCCAGCAGCTTAGGAGGGGTTGAGCAGTTCTTC. This sequence encodes CASSLGGVEQFF.

The chain combines TRBV6-1 with TRBJ2-3; D uncertain. This CDR3 is 13 amino acids long. Germline lookup yields CDR1 MNHNS and CDR2 SASEGT. Trimming removed 2 bases at V and 2 bases at J, with 5 bases between. CDR3 amino acids: CASSEMATDTQYF. The CDR3 DNA follows: TGTGCCAGCAGTGAAATGGCCACAGATACGCAGTATTTT.

This clone was seen only once. The rearrangement uses TRBV29-1 and TRBJ1-2; tentative D call: TRBD1 (5 bases). This CDR3 is built from 11 residues. The V and J ends lost 3 bases and 8 bases respectively, with 10 bases between them. In germline, CDR1 is SQVTM, CDR2 ANQGSEA. The CDR3 DNA sequence: TGCAGCGTTGATGAGGGGAACGGCTACACCTTC. The encoded protein is CSVDEGNGYTF. Looking up the rest from reference TRBV29-1 and TRBJ1-2 gives the full variable domain: SAVISQKPSRDICQRGTSLTIQCQVDSQVTMMFWYRQQPGQSLTLIATANQGSEATYESGFVIDKFPISRPNLTFSTLTVSNMSPEDSSIYLCSVDEGNGYTFGSGTRLTVV.

This clone was observed a single time. This sequence joins TRBV4-3 and TRBJ1-2, with D unclear. Trimming shortened V by 1 base and J by 4 bases, and 13 bases separated the two germline ends. The CDR3 spans 15 residues. Germline lookup yields CDR1 LGHNA and CDR2 YSLEER. DNA of the CDR3: TGCGCCAGCAGCCAAGGACGTCTCAACCCCTATGGCTACACCTTC. This gives the protein CASSQGRLNPYGYTF.

The V call is TRBV5-4, the J call TRBJ2-3, with D perhaps being TRBD1 or TRBD2 (6 bases each). The CDR3 is 15 residues long. Trimming pared 2 bases from V and 5 bases from J, leaving 15 bases between. Germline assignment: CDR1 SGHNT and CDR2 YYREEE (reference sequence). The CDR3 nucleotides are TGTGCCAGCAGCTTATTCCGGGGGCCGGTAGATACGCAGTATTTT. It encodes CASSLFRGPVDTQYF.

The chain couples TRBV18 to TRBJ2-1, with 9 bases aligning to TRBD2. The CDR3 has 13 residues. V shed 7 bases, J shed 7 bases, and the junction held 5 bases outside the gene matches. Germline CDR1 and CDR2: KGHSH and LQKENI. The DNA for the CDR3 is TGTGCCAGCTTAATCGCGGGGGGGAATGAGCAGTTCTTC. Translating it yields CASLIAGGNEQFF.

There are a few counts of this clone. V usage is TRBV12-3 or TRBV12-4 and J usage is TRBJ1-1; D gene unclear. The CDR3 runs 13 residues. V was pared by 0 bases and J by 13 bases, with 15 bases between. The CDR3 region has the DNA TGTGCCAGCAGTTTAGCCCGGGTCCCGATCAGTTTCTTT. Translated, it gives CASSLARVPISFF.

This clone was seen a single time. This same CDR3 is encoded by further DNA sequences in the sample. The chain joins TRBV6-2 or TRBV6-3 to TRBJ2-2, with 12 nucleotides matching TRBD2. V shed 6 bases and J 4 bases; nucleotides not matched to a gene: 3. Per germline, CDR1 MNHEY and CDR2 SVGEGT. This CDR3 region has 15 residues. CDR3 sequence reads: CASSLLAGGTGELFF. In DNA form, the CDR3 reads TGTGCCAGCAGCCTACTAGCGGGGGGCACCGGGGAGCTGTTTTTT.

The chain joins TRBV6-2 or TRBV6-3 to TRBJ1-1; D is uncertain. The CDR3 is made up of 11 amino acids. The V end was cut by 4 bases, the J end by 9 bases, with 9 bases between. Germline V lookup: CDR1 MNHEY, CDR2 SVGEGT. The CDR3 protein is CASSFPSQAFF. CDR3 DNA sequence: TGTGCCAGCAGTTTCCCGTCACAAGCTTTCTTT.

CDR3: CASSQVYRDRGLYGYTF. The CDR3 DNA sequence: TGCGCCAGCAGCCAAGTGTACCGGGACAGGGGGCTGTATGGCTACACCTTC. The genes are TRBV4-3 and TRBJ1-2, with 12 bases identical to TRBD1. The J segment lost 5 bases and the V segment lost 1 base, leaving 8 bases of the junction unmatched. The CDR3 length is 17 residues. CDR1 and CDR2 (germline): LGHNA, YSLEER.

The chain joins TRBV10-3 to TRBJ2-1; 10 nucleotides agree with TRBD2. Germline V gene sequence: CDR1 ENHRY, CDR2 SYGVKD. The CDR3 consists of 17 residues. With V trimmed by 11 bases and J by 8 bases, 21 bases remained unmatched. The CDR3: CASGGSGGAPTEDEQFF. As DNA, the CDR3 is TGTGCCTCCGGAGGAAGCGGGGGGGCCCCTACTGAGGATGAGCAGTTCTTC.

This rearrangement joins TRBV5-6 to TRBJ1-4, with 12 bases fitting TRBD1. CDR3 length: 14 residues. Germline V CDR1 and CDR2: SGHDT, YYEEEE. The J segment lost 14 bases and the V segment lost 3 bases, leaving 8 bases of the junction unmatched. The CDR3 sequence: CASSSGTGGFVLFF. The CDR3, as DNA: TGTGCCAGCAGCTCTGGGACAGGGGGCTTTGTCCTGTTTTTT.

The rearrangement joins TRBV7-3 to TRBJ2-3, with D possibly TRBD2 on 7 matching bases. Germline V gene lookup returns CDR1 SGHTA and CDR2 FQGTGA. This CDR3 spans 12 amino acids. Deletions cut 6 bases from V and 5 bases from J, with 9 bases between. The CDR3 nucleotides are TGTGCCAGCAGGGGAGGGGGAGATACGCAGTATTTT. Translation gives CASRGGGDTQYF.

This clone has a handful of counts. The CDR3 sequence: CASSLDRGTGYTF. DNA of the CDR3: TGCGCCAGCAGTCTGGACAGGGGAACTGGCTACACCTTC. The chain uses TRBV10-1 and TRBJ1-2; 9 bases match TRBD1. Losses at the gene ends were 5 bases for V and 7 bases for J; bases not matched to a gene: 5. There are 13 residues in the CDR3. The germline V gene has CDR1 WNHNN and CDR2 SYGVQD (reference sequence).

This rearrangement joins TRBV5-4 to TRBJ2-2; possibly TRBD1 or TRBD2 for D (5 bases each). Germline V gene lookup returns CDR1 SGHNT and CDR2 YYREEE (reference sequence). The V gene lost 4 bases and the J gene lost 6 bases, with 16 bases spanning the gap. The CDR3 contains 15 residues. CDR3 DNA sequence: TGTGCCAGCAGCCTCGGGAACAGGTCCGCCGGGGAGCTGTTTTTT. Translation: CASSLGNRSAGELFF.

This clone was observed a handful of times. The gene calls are TRBV11-3 and TRBJ1-2, with D unclear. From germline, CDR1 is SGHNT and CDR2 YENEEA. The CDR3 is 13 amino acids. V lost 3 bases, J lost 8 bases, and 13 bases lay in between. This CDR3 reads CASSFTPEAGYTF. For the CDR3, the DNA is TGTGCCAGCAGCTTCACCCCAGAGGCCGGCTACACCTTC.